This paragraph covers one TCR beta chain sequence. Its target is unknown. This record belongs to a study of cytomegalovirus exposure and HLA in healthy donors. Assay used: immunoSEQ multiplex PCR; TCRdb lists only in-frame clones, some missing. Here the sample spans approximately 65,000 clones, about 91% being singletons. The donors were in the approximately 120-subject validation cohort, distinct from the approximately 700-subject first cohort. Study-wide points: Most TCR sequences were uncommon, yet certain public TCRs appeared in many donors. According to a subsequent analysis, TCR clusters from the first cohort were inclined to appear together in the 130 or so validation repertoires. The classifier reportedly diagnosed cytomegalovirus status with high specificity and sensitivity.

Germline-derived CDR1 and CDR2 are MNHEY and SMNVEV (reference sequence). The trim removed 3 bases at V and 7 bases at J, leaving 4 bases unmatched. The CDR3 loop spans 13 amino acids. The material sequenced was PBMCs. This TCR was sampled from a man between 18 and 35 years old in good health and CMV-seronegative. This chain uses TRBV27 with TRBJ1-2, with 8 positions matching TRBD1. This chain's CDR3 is CASSLLGTGGYTF. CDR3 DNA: TGTGCCAGCAGTTTGTTGGGGACAGGTGGCTACACCTTC.